The source of this TCR beta chain is a study of control samples from healthy donors and cancer patients. Profiling relied on immunoSEQ multiplex PCR, and the TCRdb table lists in-frame clones only, not all of them. The sample includes roughly 54,000 clones, 95% to 96% seen only once; the top ten take around 1.9%. The sequencing input was blood. This TCR came from a woman aged 30 to 39 in good health.

DNA of the CDR3: TGTGCCAGCAGTCGGACAGGCGAGCAGTACTTC. This encodes CASSRTGEQYF. The chain has TRBV12-3 or TRBV12-4 and TRBJ2-7, with 7 bases aligning to TRBD1. This CDR3 has 11 residues. J was trimmed by 6 bases and V by 5 bases; bases with no gene match: 1.